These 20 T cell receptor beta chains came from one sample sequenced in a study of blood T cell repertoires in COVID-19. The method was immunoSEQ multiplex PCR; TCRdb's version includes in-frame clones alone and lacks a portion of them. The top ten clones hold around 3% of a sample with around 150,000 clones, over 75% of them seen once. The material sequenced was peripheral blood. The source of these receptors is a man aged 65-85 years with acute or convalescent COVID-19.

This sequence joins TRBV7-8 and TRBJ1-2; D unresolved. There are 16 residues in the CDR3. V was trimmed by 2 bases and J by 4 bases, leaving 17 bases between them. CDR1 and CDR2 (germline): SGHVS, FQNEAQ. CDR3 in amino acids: CASSLQADGIGYGYTF. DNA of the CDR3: TGTGCCAGCAGCTTACAGGCCGACGGTATAGGCTATGGCTACACCTTC. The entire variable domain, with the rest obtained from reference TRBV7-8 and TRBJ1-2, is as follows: GAGVSQSPRYKVAKRGQDVALRCDPISGHVSLFWYQQALGQGPEFLTYFQNEAQLDKSGLPSDRFFAERPEGSVSTLKIQRTQQEDSAVYLCASSLQADGIGYGYTFGSGTRLTVV.

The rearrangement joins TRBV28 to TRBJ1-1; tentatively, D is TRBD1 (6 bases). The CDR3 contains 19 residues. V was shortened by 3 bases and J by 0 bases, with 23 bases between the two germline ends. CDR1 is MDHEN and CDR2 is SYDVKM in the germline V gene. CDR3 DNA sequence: TGTGCCAGCAGTTTTCTTGGGCAGGGGAAGGCCCGAATGAACACTGAAGCTTTCTTT. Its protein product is CASSFLGQGKARMNTEAFF.

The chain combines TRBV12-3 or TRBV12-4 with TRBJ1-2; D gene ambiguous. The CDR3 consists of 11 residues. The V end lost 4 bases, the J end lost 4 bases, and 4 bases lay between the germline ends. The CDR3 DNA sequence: TGTGCCAGCAGTTCGCGCTATGGCTACACCTTC. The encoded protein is CASSSRYGYTF.

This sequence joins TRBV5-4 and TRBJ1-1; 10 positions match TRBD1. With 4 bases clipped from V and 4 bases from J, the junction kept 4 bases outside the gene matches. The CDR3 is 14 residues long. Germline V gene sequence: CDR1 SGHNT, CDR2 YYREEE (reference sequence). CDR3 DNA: TGTGCCAGCAGCCTCAGGACAGGGGGCACTGAAGCTTTCTTT. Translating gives CASSLRTGGTEAFF.

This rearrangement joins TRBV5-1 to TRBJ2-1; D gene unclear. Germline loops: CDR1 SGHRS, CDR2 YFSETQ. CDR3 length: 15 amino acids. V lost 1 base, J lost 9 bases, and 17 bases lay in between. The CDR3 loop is CASSLSTGRGSEQFF. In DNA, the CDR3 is TGCGCCAGCAGCTTGAGTACCGGTAGAGGTAGTGAGCAGTTCTTC.

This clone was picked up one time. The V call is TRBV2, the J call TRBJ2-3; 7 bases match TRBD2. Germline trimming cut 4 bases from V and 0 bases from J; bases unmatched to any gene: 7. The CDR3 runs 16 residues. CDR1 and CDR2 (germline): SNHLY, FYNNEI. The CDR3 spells CASSVRGSGSTDTQYF. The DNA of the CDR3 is TGTGCCAGCAGTGTGCGGGGGTCGGGTAGCACAGATACGCAGTATTTT. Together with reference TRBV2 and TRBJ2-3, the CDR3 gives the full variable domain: EPEVTQTPSHQVTQMGQEVILRCVPISNHLYFYWYRQILGQKVEFLVSFYNNEISEKSEIFDDQFSVERPDGSNFTLKIRSTKLEDSAMYFCASSVRGSGSTDTQYFGPGTRLTVL.

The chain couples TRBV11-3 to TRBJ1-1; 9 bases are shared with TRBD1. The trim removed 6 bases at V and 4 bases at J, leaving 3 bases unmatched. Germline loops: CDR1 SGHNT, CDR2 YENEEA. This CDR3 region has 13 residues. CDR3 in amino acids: CASRQGAFTEAFF. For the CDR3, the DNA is TGTGCCAGCAGACAGGGGGCTTTCACTGAAGCTTTCTTT.

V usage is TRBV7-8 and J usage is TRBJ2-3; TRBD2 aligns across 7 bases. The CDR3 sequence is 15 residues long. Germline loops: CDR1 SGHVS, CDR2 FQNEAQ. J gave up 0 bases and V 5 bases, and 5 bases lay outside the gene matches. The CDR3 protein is CASSRLADSTDTQYF. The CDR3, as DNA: TGTGCCAGCAGCCGCCTAGCGGATAGCACAGATACGCAGTATTTT.

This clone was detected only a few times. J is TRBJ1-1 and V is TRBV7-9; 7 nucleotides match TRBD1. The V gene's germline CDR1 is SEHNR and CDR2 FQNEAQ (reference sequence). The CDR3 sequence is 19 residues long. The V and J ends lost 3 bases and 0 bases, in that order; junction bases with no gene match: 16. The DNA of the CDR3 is TGTGCCAGCAGCTTCGGGACACTGACAGGGCTCCAAATGAACACTGAAGCTTTCTTT. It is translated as CASSFGTLTGLQMNTEAFF.

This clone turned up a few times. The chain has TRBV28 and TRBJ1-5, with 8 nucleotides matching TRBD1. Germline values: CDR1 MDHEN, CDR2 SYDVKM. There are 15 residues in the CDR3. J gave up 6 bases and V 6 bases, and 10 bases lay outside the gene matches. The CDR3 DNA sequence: TGTGCCAGCAGCTCCCTCGACAGGGGACGTCAGCCCCAGCATTTT. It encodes CASSSLDRGRQPQHF.

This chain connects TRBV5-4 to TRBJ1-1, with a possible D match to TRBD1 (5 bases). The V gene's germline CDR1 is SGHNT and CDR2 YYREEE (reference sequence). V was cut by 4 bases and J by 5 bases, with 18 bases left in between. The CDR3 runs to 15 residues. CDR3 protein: CASSGPGGLRTEAFF. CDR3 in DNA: TGTGCCAGCAGCGGGCCGGGGGGGTTGAGGACTGAAGCTTTCTTT.

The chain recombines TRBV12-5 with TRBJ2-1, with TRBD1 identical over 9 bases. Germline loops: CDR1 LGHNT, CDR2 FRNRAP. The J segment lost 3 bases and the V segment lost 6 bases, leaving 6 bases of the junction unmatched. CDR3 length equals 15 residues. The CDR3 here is CASGAGQGGYNEQFF. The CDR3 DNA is TGTGCTAGTGGAGCGGGACAGGGAGGCTACAATGAGCAGTTCTTC.

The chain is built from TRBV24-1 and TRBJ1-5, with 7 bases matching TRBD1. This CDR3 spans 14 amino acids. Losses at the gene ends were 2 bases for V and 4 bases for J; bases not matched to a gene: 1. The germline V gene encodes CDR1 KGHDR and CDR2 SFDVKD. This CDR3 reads CATSDSGQNQPQHF. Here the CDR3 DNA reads TGTGCCACCAGTGATTCGGGACAGAATCAGCCCCAGCATTTT.

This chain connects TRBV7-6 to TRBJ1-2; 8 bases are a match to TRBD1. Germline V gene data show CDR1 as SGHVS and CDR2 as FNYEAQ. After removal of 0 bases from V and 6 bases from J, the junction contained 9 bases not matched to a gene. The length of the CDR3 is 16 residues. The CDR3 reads CASSLAPGQVSHGYTF. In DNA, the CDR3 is TGTGCCAGCAGCTTAGCCCCGGGACAGGTTTCCCATGGCTACACCTTC. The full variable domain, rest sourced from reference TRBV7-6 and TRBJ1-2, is GAGVSQSPRYKVTKRGQDVALRCDPISGHVSLYWYRQALGQGPEFLTYFNYEAQQDKSGLPNDRFSAERPEGSISTLTIQRTEQRDSAMYRCASSLAPGQVSHGYTFGSGTRLTVV.

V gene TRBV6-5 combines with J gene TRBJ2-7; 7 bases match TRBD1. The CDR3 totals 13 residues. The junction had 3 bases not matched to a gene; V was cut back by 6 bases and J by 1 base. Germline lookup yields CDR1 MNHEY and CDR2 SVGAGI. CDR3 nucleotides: TGTGCCAGCAGAGGGACAGCGTCCTACGAGCAGTACTTC. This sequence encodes CASRGTASYEQYF.

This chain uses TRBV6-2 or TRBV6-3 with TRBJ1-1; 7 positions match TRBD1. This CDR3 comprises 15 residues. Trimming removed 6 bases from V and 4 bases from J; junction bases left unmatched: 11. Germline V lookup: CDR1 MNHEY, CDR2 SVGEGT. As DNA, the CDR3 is TGTGCCAGCAGCGGGATGAGGGGGCGGCCCACTGAAGCTTTCTTT. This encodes CASSGMRGRPTEAFF.

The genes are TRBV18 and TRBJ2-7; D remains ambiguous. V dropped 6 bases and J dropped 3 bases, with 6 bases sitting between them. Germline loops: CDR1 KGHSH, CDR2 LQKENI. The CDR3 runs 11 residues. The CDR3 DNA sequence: TGTGCCAGCTCTAGTGGCTACGAGCAGTACTTC. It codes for CASSSGYEQYF.

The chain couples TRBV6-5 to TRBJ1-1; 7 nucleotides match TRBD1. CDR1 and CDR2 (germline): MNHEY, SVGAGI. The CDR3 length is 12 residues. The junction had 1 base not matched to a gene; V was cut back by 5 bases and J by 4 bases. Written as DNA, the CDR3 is TGTGCCAGCAGTCGACAGGGCACTGAAGCTTTCTTT. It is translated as CASSRQGTEAFF.

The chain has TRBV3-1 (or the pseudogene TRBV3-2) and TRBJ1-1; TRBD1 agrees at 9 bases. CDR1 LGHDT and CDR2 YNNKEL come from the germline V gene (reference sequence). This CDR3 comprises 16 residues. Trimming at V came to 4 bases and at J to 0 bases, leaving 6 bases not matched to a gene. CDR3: CASSPNRGLMNTEAFF. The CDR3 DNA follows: TGTGCCAGCAGCCCGAACAGGGGGCTTATGAACACTGAAGCTTTCTTT.

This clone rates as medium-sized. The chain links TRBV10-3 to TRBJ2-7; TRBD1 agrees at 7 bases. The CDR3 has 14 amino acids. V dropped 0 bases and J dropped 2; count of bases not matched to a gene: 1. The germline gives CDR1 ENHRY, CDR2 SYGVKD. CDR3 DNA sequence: TGTGCCATCAGTGAGTCGACAGGGACCTACGAGCAGTACTTC. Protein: CAISESTGTYEQYF.